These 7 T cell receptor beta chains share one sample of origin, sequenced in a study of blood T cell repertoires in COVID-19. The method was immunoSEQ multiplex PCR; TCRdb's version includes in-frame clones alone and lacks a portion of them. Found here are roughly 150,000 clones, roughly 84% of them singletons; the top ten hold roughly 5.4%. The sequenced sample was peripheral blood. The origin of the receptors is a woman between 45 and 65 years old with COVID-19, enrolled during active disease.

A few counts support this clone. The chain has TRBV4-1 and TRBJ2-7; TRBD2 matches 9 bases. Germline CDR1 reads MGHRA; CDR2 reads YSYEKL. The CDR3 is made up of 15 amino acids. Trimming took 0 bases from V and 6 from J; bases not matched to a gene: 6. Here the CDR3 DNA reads TGCGCCAGCAGCCAAGAAGTCGGGACTAGCTCCGAGCAGTACTTC. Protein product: CASSQEVGTSSEQYF.

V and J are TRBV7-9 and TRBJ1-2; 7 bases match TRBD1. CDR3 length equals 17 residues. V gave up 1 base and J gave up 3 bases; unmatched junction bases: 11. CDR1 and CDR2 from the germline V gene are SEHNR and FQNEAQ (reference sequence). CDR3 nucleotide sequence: TGTGCCAGCAGCTTAGGCATGGGCGGGACAGCAGACTATGGCTACACCTTC. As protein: CASSLGMGGTADYGYTF.

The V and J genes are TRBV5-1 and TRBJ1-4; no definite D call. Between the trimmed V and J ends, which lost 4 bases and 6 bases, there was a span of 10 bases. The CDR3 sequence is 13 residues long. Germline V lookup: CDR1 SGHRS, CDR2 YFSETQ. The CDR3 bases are TGCGCCAGCAGCGGCGGGGATGATGAAAAACTGTTTTTT. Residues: CASSGGDDEKLFF.

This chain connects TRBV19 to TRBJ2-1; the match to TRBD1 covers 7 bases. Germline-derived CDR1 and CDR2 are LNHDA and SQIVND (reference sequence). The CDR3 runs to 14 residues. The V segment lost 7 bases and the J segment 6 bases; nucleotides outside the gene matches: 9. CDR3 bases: TGTGCCAGTACCCTGAGACAGGGCCGCAATGAGCAGTTCTTC. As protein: CASTLRQGRNEQFF.

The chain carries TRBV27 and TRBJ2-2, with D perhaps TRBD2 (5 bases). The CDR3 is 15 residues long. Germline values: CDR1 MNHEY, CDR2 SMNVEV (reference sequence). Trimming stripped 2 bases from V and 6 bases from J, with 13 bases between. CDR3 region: CASSLIAGLSGELFF. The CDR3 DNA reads TGTGCCAGCAGTTTAATTGCGGGTTTGTCCGGGGAGCTGTTTTTT.

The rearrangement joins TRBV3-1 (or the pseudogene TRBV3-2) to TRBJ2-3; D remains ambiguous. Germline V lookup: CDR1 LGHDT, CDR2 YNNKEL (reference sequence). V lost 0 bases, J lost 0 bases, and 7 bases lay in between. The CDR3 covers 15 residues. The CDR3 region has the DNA TGTGCCAGCAGCCAAGAGGTACGGAGCACAGATACGCAGTATTTT. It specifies CASSQEVRSTDTQYF.

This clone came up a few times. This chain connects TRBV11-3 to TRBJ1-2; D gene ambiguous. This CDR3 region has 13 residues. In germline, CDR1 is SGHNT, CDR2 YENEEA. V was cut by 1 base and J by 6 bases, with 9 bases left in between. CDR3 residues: CASSLGGRDGYTF. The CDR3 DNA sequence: TGTGCCAGCAGCTTAGGAGGGAGGGATGGCTACACCTTC.